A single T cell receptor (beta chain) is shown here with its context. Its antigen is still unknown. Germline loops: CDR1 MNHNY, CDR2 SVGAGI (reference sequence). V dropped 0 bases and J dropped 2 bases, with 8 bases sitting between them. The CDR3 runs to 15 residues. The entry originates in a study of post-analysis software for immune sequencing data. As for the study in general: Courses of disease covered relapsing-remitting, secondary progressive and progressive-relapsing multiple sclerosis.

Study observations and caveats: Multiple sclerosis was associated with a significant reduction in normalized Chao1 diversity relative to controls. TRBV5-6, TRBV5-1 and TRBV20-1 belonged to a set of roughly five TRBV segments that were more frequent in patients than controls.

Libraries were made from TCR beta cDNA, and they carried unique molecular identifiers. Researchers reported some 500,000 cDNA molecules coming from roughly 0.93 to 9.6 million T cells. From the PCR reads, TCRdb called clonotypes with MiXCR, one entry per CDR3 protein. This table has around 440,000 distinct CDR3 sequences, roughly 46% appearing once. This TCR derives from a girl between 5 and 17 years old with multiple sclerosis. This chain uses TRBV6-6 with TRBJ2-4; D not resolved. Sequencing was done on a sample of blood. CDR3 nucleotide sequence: TGTGCCAGCAGTTACTCAATCCTAACCAAAAACATTCAGTACTTC. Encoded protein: CASSYSILTKNIQYF.